The table lists the clone carrying this T cell receptor (beta chain) with a few counts. Its antigen is undetermined. V dropped 5 bases and J dropped 9 bases, with 14 bases sitting between them. The CDR3 is 13 amino acids. CDR1 is MNHEY, CDR2 SMNVEV, per germline (reference sequence). TCRdb re-derived calls from the RT-PCR reads in MiXCR, one entry per CDR3 protein. The sample yields 290,000 or so distinct CDR3 sequences, approximately 20% seen once. This sample was included in a study of response to subunit inactivated influenza vaccine. The study's findings and limits: With each seasonal influenza vaccination, the authors suggested, few new T cells are recruited.

The sample consisted of PBMCs from blood, taken less than 22 months after vaccination. This sequence joins TRBV27 and TRBJ2-1; possibly TRBD1 for D (6 bases). The clonotype was recovered from a man in his fifties or sixties who received an inactivated influenza vaccine. This CDR3 is CASSKDRTGEQFF. CDR3 nucleotides: TGTGCCAGCAGTAAGGACAGAACGGGTGAGCAGTTCTTC.